This T cell receptor beta chain was identified during a study of technical replicates of blood from a few donors. The germline V and J ends were trimmed by 6 bases and 4 bases, with 13 bases remaining between them. Germline CDR1 SNHLY, CDR2 FYNNEI. This CDR3 has 14 residues. TCRdb's copy holds only in-frame clones and misses some; the assay was immunoSEQ multiplex PCR. The repertoire holds around 84,000 clones, 95% to 98% seen once, with approximately 0.18% in the top ten. The specimen was T cells isolated from PBMCs. This clonotype originated in a human donor in good health. The chain is built from TRBV2 and TRBJ1-3; no reliable D call. CDR3 in amino acids: CASSTQVIGNTIYF. The CDR3 DNA is TGTGCCAGCAGCACCCAGGTCATCGGAAACACCATATATTTT. Variable domain in full (rest from reference TRBV2 and TRBJ1-3): EPEVTQTPSHQVTQMGQEVILRCVPISNHLYFYWYRQILGQKVEFLVSFYNNEISEKSEIFDDQFSVERPDGSNFTLKIRSTKLEDSAMYFCASSTQVIGNTIYFGEGSWLTVV.